This T cell receptor beta chain was identified during a study of blood T cell repertoires in COVID-19. V shed 3 bases and J 6 bases; nucleotides not matched to a gene: 6. Germline V lookup: CDR1 SGHRS, CDR2 YFSETQ. The CDR3 extends over 14 amino acids. Per the original methods: Amplification with reference gene primers provided the estimates of nucleated cell counts. Assay used: immunoSEQ multiplex PCR; TCRdb lists only in-frame clones, some missing. V, J and clone size are those of that table, while D and trimming were read from the DNA. Of about 110,000 clones listed, almost 80% are singletons. This receptor was obtained from a woman older than 75 with active or convalescent COVID-19. The specimen was peripheral blood. The rearrangement joins TRBV5-1 to TRBJ2-1, with 7 bases that match TRBD2. Here the CDR3 reads CASSYPGGINEQFF. For the CDR3, the DNA is TGCGCCAGCAGCTACCCCGGGGGGATCAATGAGCAGTTCTTC.